The 14 T cell receptor beta chains in this list originate from one sample, sequenced in a study of beta chain features in type 1 diabetes. For these TCRs, the target antigens are not known. Notes on the study in general: Type 1 diabetes patients had moderately but significantly shorter TCRB CDR3s in all four CD4+ subsets.

The entirety of the isolated RNA underwent reverse transcription, so expressed TCRB transcripts were sequenced. The method was immunoSEQ multiplex PCR; TCRdb's version includes in-frame clones alone and lacks a portion of them. This table has 600,000 to 700,000 clones, 10% to 15% appearing once. Sequenced sample: naive CD4+ T cells from blood. These receptors were taken from a man aged 18 to 35 with type 1 diabetes.

This clone was counted only a few times. The chain is built from TRBV7-2 and TRBJ1-3, with D possibly being TRBD1 (5 bases). The length of the CDR3 is 17 residues. Trimming pared 0 bases from V and 4 bases from J, leaving 16 bases between. The germline gives CDR1 SGHTA, CDR2 FQGNSA. CDR3 sequence (DNA): TGTGCCAGCAGCTTAGCGGACTTCGGACACGACGGAAACACCATATATTTT. Translation: CASSLADFGHDGNTIYF.

The chain uses TRBV13 and TRBJ2-1; D is possibly TRBD2 (5 bases). Trimming removed 4 bases at V and 11 bases at J, with 12 bases between. Germline V CDR1 and CDR2: PRHDT, FYEKMQ (reference sequence). This CDR3 spans 12 amino acids. The CDR3 loop reads CASSSIPGKQFF. CDR3 bases: TGTGCCAGCAGCTCCATACCGGGAAAGCAGTTCTTC.

This clone was detected a few times. The chain is built from TRBV7-3 and TRBJ2-5; 10 nucleotides agree with TRBD2. Germline V gene data show CDR1 as SGHTA and CDR2 as FQGTGA. V dropped 4 bases and J dropped 5; count of bases not matched to a gene: 7. The CDR3 consists of 15 residues. In nucleotides, the CDR3 is TGTGCCAGCAGCTCTACTAGCGGGGTCAGGGAGACCCAGTACTTC. Translating gives CASSSTSGVRETQYF.

V is TRBV5-4 and J is TRBJ1-2; D uncertain. The CDR3 has 12 residues. Looked up from germline, CDR1 is SGHNT and CDR2 is YYREEE (reference sequence). The V gene lost 3 bases and the J gene lost 4 bases, with 7 bases spanning the gap. The CDR3: CASSYLSYGYTF. The CDR3 coding sequence is TGTGCCAGCAGCTACCTGAGCTATGGCTACACCTTC.

This clone was detected only a few times. The rearrangement uses TRBV9 and TRBJ2-7; the D gene is possibly TRBD1 (6 bases). CDR1 is SGDLS and CDR2 is YYNGEE in the germline V gene. Trimming stripped 3 bases from V and 5 bases from J, with 12 bases between. CDR3 length: 13 residues. CDR3 protein: CASSAGQIHEQYF. CDR3 nucleotide sequence: TGTGCCAGCAGCGCTGGACAGATCCACGAGCAGTACTTC.

This chain joins TRBV5-4 and TRBJ2-5; tentatively, D is TRBD2 (6 bases). This CDR3 region has 15 residues. V gave up 0 bases and J gave up 5 bases, with 14 bases separating them. Germline values: CDR1 SGHNT, CDR2 YYREEE (reference sequence). CDR3 sequence (DNA): TGTGCCAGCAGCTTGGGCGGGGCCCCCGGTGAGACCCAGTACTTC. Translation gives CASSLGGAPGETQYF.

The chain recombines TRBV30 with TRBJ1-2, with 7 bases aligning to TRBD1. The CDR3 has 13 amino acids. The germline CDR1 and CDR2 sequences are GTSNPN and SVGIG (reference sequence). Losses at the gene ends were 3 bases for V and 2 bases for J; bases not matched to a gene: 3. The CDR3 DNA is TGTGCCTGGAGCTGGGGACAGAACTATGGCTACACCTTC. It translates to CAWSWGQNYGYTF. Supplemented by reference TRBV30 and TRBJ1-2, the full variable domain reads SQTIHQWPATLVQPVGSPLSLECTVEGTSNPNLYWYRQAAGRGLQLLFYSVGIGQISSEVPQNLSASRPQDRQFILSSKKLLLSDSGFYLCAWSWGQNYGYTFGSGTRLTVV.

The rearrangement links TRBV27 to TRBJ1-6, with D possibly matching TRBD1 (5 bases). The CDR3 has 13 amino acids. CDR1 is MNHEY, CDR2 SMNVEV, per germline (reference sequence). V was cut by 2 bases and J by 10 bases, with 9 bases left in between. The DNA of the CDR3 is TGTGCCAGCAGTTTAGTGAGGGGCTCACCCCTCCACTTT. Translation: CASSLVRGSPLHF.

J is TRBJ1-2 and V is TRBV15; a possible D gene is TRBD1 (5 bases). V lost 0 bases and J lost 4, with 15 bases in between. The germline CDR1 and CDR2 sequences are LNHNV and YYDKDF (reference sequence). The CDR3 runs to 16 residues. The DNA of the CDR3 is TGTGCCACCAGCAGAGATGCGGCCGGGGGATCCTATGGCTACACCTTC. This gives the protein CATSRDAAGGSYGYTF.

This clone occurred a few times. The chain joins TRBV6-5 to TRBJ1-6; D uncertain. CDR1 and CDR2 from the germline V gene are MNHEY and SVGAGI. Trimming cost V 6 bases and J 7 bases, with 4 bases left between them. The CDR3 totals 11 residues. Here the CDR3 reads CASRGNSPLHF. In DNA form, the CDR3 reads TGTGCCAGCAGGGGGAATTCACCCCTCCACTTT.

This clone was detected only a few times. The chain recombines TRBV14 with TRBJ2-2; no clear D. Germline CDR1 is SGHDN and CDR2 is FVKESK. The CDR3 runs 13 residues. V was clipped by 0 bases and J by 7 bases, with 6 bases between them. The CDR3 loop reads CASSQDGFGELFF. The CDR3 DNA reads as TGTGCCAGCAGCCAAGATGGTTTCGGGGAGCTGTTTTTT.

This clone has a handful of counts. In DNA, the CDR3 is TGCGCCAGCAGCCTGAGCAACAATGAGCAGTTCTTC. Translated, it gives CASSLSNNEQFF. V usage is TRBV5-1 and J usage is TRBJ2-1; D is uncertain. V lost 4 bases and J 5 bases, leaving 7 bases between the germline ends. This CDR3 contains 12 residues. Germline V gives CDR1 SGHRS, CDR2 YFSETQ.

This rearrangement joins TRBV7-9 to TRBJ2-1; maybe TRBD1 (6 bases). The germline CDR1 and CDR2 sequences are SEHNR and FQNEAQ (reference sequence). The V gene lost 3 bases and the J gene lost 4 bases, with 19 bases spanning the gap. CDR3 size: 17 residues. The CDR3 sequence: CASSLRQEILVYNEQFF. In nucleotides, the CDR3 is TGTGCCAGCAGCTTGAGACAGGAGATTTTAGTGTACAATGAGCAGTTCTTC.

This chain joins TRBV5-1 and TRBJ2-2; D is possibly TRBD1 (5 bases). V dropped 4 bases and J dropped 1 base, with 11 bases sitting between them. The CDR3 covers 15 residues. CDR1 SGHRS and CDR2 YFSETQ come from the germline V gene. The CDR3 loop reads CASSLQQVNTGELFF. The CDR3 DNA reads as TGCGCCAGCAGCCTTCAACAGGTGAACACCGGGGAGCTGTTTTTT.